This T cell receptor beta chain came from a study of T cell responses to AZD1222 COVID-19 vaccine. Study background: Second-dose timings of about 4 or about 12 weeks were pooled. Study findings and constraints: Spike was spanned by vaccine-associated CD4 TCRs, with dominance at 160-218 and 743-854.

For this clone: Its target is unknown.

V gave up 6 bases and J gave up 6 bases, with 21 bases separating them. Per the germline V gene, CDR1 is KGHSH and CDR2 is LQKENI. The CDR3 has 16 amino acids. Data came from immunoSEQ multiplex PCR; TCRdb stores just in-frame clones and leaves some out. The sample consists of 120,000 or so clones, 85% to 90% of them appearing once. This TCR came from an adult in good health. This specimen consisted of peripheral blood, obtained on day 0 of AZD1222 vaccination. V and J are TRBV18 and TRBJ1-5, with D possibly being TRBD1 (5 bases). CDR3 bases: TGTGCCAGCTCGCCCGACACCTTCATGGGGACTCAGCCCCAGCATTTT. This codes for CASSPDTFMGTQPQHF. The full variable domain, its missing parts supplied by reference TRBV18 and TRBJ1-5, is NAGVMQNPRHLVRRRGQEARLRCSPMKGHSHVYWYRQLPEEGLKFMVYLQKENIIDESGMPKERFSAEFPKEGPSILRIQQVVRGDSAAYFCASSPDTFMGTQPQHFGDGTRLSIL.